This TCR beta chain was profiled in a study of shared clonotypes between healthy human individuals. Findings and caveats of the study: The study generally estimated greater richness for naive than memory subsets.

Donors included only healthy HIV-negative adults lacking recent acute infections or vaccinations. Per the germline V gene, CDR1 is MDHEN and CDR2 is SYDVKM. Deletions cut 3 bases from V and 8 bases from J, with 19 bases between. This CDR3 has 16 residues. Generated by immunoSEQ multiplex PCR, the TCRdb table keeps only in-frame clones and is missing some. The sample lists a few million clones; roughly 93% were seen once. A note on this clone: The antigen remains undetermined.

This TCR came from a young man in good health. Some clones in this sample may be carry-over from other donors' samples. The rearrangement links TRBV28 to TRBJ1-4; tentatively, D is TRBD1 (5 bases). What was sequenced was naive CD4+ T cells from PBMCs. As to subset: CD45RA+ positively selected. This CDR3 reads CASSFGRGPVVEKLFF. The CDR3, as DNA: TGTGCCAGCAGTTTTGGGAGGGGCCCTGTGGTCGAAAAACTGTTTTTT.